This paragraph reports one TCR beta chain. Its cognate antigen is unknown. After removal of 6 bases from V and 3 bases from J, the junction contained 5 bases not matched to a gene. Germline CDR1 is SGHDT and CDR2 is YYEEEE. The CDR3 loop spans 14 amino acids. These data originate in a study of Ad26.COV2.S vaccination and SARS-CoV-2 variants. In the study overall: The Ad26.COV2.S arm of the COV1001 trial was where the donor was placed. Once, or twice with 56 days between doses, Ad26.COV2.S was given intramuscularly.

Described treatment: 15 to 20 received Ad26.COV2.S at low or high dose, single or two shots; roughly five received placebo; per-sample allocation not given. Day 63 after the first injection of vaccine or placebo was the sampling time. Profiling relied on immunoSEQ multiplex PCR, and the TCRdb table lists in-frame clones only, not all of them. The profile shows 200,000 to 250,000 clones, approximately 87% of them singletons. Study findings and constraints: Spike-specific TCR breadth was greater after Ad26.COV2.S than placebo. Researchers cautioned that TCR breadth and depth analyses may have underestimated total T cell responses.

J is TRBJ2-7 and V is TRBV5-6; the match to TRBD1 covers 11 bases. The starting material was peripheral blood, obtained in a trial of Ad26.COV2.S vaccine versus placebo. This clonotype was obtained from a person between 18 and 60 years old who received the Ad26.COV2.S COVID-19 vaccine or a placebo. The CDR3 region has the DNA TGTGCCAGCACCCCGGGGACAGGGGGCTACGAGCAGTACTTC. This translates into CASTPGTGGYEQYF.